Listed below are T cell receptor beta chains from one sample, sequenced in a study of cytomegalovirus exposure and HLA in healthy donors. The method was immunoSEQ multiplex PCR; TCRdb's version includes in-frame clones alone and lacks a portion of them. Among 97,000 or so clones listed, nearly 65% were seen once. Sequenced material: PBMCs. Receptor source: a human donor in good health. Both conserved end residues are part of each CDR3. The D gene is left open where the match is weak. Some rows mark clone size as missing; the rest say once, few, many or name a class of expanded clone.

D gene	clone size	CDR3 length	V gene	J gene	CDR3 protein	CDR3 DNA
TRBD1	-	15	TRBV7-8	TRBJ2-1	CASSLGTGRYNEQFF	TGTGCCAGCAGCTTAGGGACAGGGAGATACAATGAGCAGTTCTTC
-	-	14	TRBV5-6	TRBJ1-1	CASSLAAGNTEAFF	TGTGCCAGCAGCTTGGCAGCGGGGAACACTGAAGCTTTCTTT
-	-	19	TRBV4-1	TRBJ1-5	CASSQDPTGMGAGNQPQHF	TGCGCCAGCAGCCAAGATCCCACAGGGATGGGTGCGGGCAATCAGCCCCAGCATTTT
TRBD2	-	15	TRBV5-1	TRBJ2-3	CASSLAGGSTDTQYF	TGCGCCAGCAGCTTGGCGGGGGGTAGCACAGATACGCAGTATTTT
-	-	16	TRBV27	TRBJ2-3	CASSDLMMRLTDTQYF	TGTGCCAGCAGCGACCTGATGATGAGGCTCACAGATACGCAGTATTTT
TRBD1	-	15	TRBV25-1	TRBJ2-7	CASSEWQGARDEQYF	TGTGCCAGCAGTGAATGGCAGGGGGCTAGGGACGAGCAGTACTTC
TRBD1	-	13	TRBV7-7	TRBJ2-7	CASSQGTDDEQYF	TGTGCCAGCAGCCAGGGGACAGACGACGAGCAGTACTTC
-	-	16	TRBV28	TRBJ2-3	CASRPILGQPTDTQYF	TGTGCCAGCAGGCCTATTCTCGGACAGCCCACAGATACGCAGTATTTT
-	-	18	TRBV11-2	TRBJ2-7	CASSLEGLQPSIHYEQYF	TGTGCCAGCAGCTTAGAGGGACTTCAACCCTCTATTCACTACGAGCAGTACTTC
TRBD1	few	15	TRBV6-1	TRBJ2-7	CASSTGPGQSYEQYF	TGTGCCAGCAGTACAGGCCCGGGACAGTCCTACGAGCAGTACTTC
TRBD2	-	21	TRBV4-1	TRBJ2-1	CASSPHGDTGTSGRSYNEQFF	TGCGCCAGCAGCCCCCATGGAGACACGGGGACTAGCGGGAGATCCTACAATGAGCAGTTCTTC
-	-	13	TRBV19	TRBJ2-1	CASSSGGYNEQFF	TGTGCCAGTTCTTCCGGCGGGTACAATGAGCAGTTCTTC
-	-	15	TRBV25-1	TRBJ1-4	CASSEGRGGREKLFF	TGTGCCAGCAGTGAAGGTAGGGGAGGTCGTGAAAAACTGTTTTTT